This is a list of T cell receptor beta chains from one sample in a study of T cells in Graves' hyperthyroidism and ophthalmopathy. One entry per CDR3 protein results from TCRdb running MiXCR on the multiplex PCR reads. Among 500,000 to 750,000 distinct CDR3 sequences listed, 40% to 55% were seen once. Source material: peripheral blood or thyroid tissue (not recorded which). These receptors all stem from a woman aged 18-35 years with Graves' hyperthyroidism. Both conserved end residues are part of each CDR3. A D gene is named only where the DNA matches it firmly. Size values are once, few and many counts, or a class for expanded clones, and some rows have none.

v_call: TRBV2
j_call: TRBJ2-1
clone_size: -
d_call: -
cdr3_length: 10
cdr3_aa: CASSVGEQFF
cdr3_nt: TGTGCCAGCAGTGTGGGTGAGCAGTTCTTC

v_call: TRBV15
j_call: TRBJ1-1
clone_size: -
d_call: -
cdr3_length: 15
cdr3_aa: CATSSLVHLNTEAFF
cdr3_nt: TGTGCCACCAGCAGCTTGGTACACTTGAACACTGAAGCTTTCTTT

v_call: TRBV7-8
j_call: TRBJ2-1
clone_size: -
d_call: -
cdr3_length: 16
cdr3_aa: CASSLGSILGYNEQFF
cdr3_nt: TGTGCCAGCAGCTTAGGTTCTATTCTCGGCTACAATGAGCAGTTCTTC

v_call: TRBV24-1
j_call: TRBJ1-2
clone_size: many
d_call: -
cdr3_length: 14
cdr3_aa: CATSDLSQNYGYTF
cdr3_nt: TGTGCCACCAGTGATTTGTCTCAGAACTATGGCTACACCTTC

v_call: TRBV12-5
j_call: TRBJ1-1
clone_size: many
d_call: -
cdr3_length: 15
cdr3_aa: CASGLVVGKDTEAFF
cdr3_nt: TGTGCTAGTGGTTTGGTAGTTGGGAAGGACACTGAAGCTTTCTTT

v_call: TRBV2
j_call: TRBJ2-6
clone_size: -
d_call: -
cdr3_length: 16
cdr3_aa: CASRTTGGSGANVLTF
cdr3_nt: TGTGCCAGCAGGACGACAGGAGGCTCTGGGGCCAACGTCCTGACTTTC

v_call: TRBV7-6
j_call: TRBJ1-1
clone_size: once
d_call: -
cdr3_length: 14
cdr3_aa: CASSLADFGTEAFF
cdr3_nt: TGTGCCAGCAGCTTAGCGGACTTTGGTACTGAAGCTTTCTTT

v_call: TRBV4-1
j_call: TRBJ2-7
clone_size: many
d_call: TRBD1
cdr3_length: 15
cdr3_aa: CASSYGRDRTYEQYF
cdr3_nt: TGCGCCAGCAGCTACGGGCGGGACAGGACCTACGAGCAGTACTTC

v_call: TRBV11-3
j_call: TRBJ1-1
clone_size: once
d_call: -
cdr3_length: 15
cdr3_aa: CASSFVGTRNTEAFF
cdr3_nt: TGTGCCAGCAGCTTCGTAGGGACGAGGAACACTGAAGCTTTCTTT

v_call: TRBV2
j_call: TRBJ2-5
clone_size: -
d_call: TRBD2
cdr3_length: 17
cdr3_aa: CASSELGLAGGLGTQYF
cdr3_nt: TGTGCCAGCAGTGAGCTCGGACTAGCGGGAGGGCTCGGGACCCAGTACTTC

v_call: TRBV7-6
j_call: TRBJ1-4
clone_size: -
d_call: -
cdr3_length: 13
cdr3_aa: CASSLPGREKLFF
cdr3_nt: TGTGCCAGCAGCTTACCGGGACGGGAAAAACTGTTTTTT

v_call: TRBV29-1
j_call: TRBJ1-2
clone_size: -
d_call: -
cdr3_length: 13
cdr3_aa: CSVAGRGSHGYTF
cdr3_nt: TGCAGCGTTGCTGGCAGGGGATCCCATGGCTACACCTTC

v_call: TRBV5-1
j_call: TRBJ2-1
clone_size: -
d_call: TRBD1
cdr3_length: 15
cdr3_aa: CASTAGTGYINEQFF
cdr3_nt: TGCGCCAGCACCGCCGGGACAGGGTATATCAATGAGCAGTTCTTC

v_call: TRBV7-2
j_call: TRBJ2-2
clone_size: -
d_call: -
cdr3_length: 14
cdr3_aa: CASRNREWTGELSF
cdr3_nt: TGTGCCAGCAGAAACAGGGAATGGACCGGGGAGCTGTCTTTC

v_call: TRBV20-1
j_call: TRBJ1-1
clone_size: -
d_call: -
cdr3_length: 13
cdr3_aa: CSARGLRDIEAFF
cdr3_nt: TGCAGTGCTAGAGGACTTCGGGACATAGAGGCTTTCTTT

v_call: TRBV2
j_call: TRBJ1-1
clone_size: many
d_call: -
cdr3_length: 15
cdr3_aa: CASRDSEVMNTEAFF
cdr3_nt: TGTGCCAGCAGGGACAGCGAAGTTATGAACACTGAAGCTTTCTTT

v_call: TRBV7-9
j_call: TRBJ1-5
clone_size: many
d_call: -
cdr3_length: 14
cdr3_aa: CASSLSSHNQPQHF
cdr3_nt: TGTGCCAGCAGCTTATCTTCCCACAATCAGCCCCAGCATTTT

v_call: TRBV30
j_call: TRBJ1-2
clone_size: few
d_call: -
cdr3_length: 13
cdr3_aa: CAWRRGVDYGYTF
cdr3_nt: TGTGCCTGGAGGCGGGGGGTCGACTATGGCTACACCTTC

v_call: TRBV10-2
j_call: TRBJ2-7
clone_size: many
d_call: -
cdr3_length: 13
cdr3_aa: CASQRGADDEQYF
cdr3_nt: TGCGCCAGCCAGAGGGGGGCCGACGACGAGCAGTACTTC

v_call: TRBV20-1
j_call: TRBJ2-7
clone_size: -
d_call: -
cdr3_length: 16
cdr3_aa: CSARDPAGPSSYEQYF
cdr3_nt: TGCAGTGCTAGAGATCCTGCGGGGCCAAGCTCCTACGAGCAGTACTTC

v_call: TRBV12-3/TRBV12-4
j_call: TRBJ1-4
clone_size: -
d_call: -
cdr3_length: 16
cdr3_aa: CASSLPLGVANEKLFF
cdr3_nt: TGTGCCAGCAGTCTACCTCTGGGGGTGGCTAATGAAAAACTGTTTTTT

v_call: TRBV20-1
j_call: TRBJ2-7
clone_size: many
d_call: TRBD2
cdr3_length: 15
cdr3_aa: CSARDTASGRNEQYF
cdr3_nt: TGCAGTGCTAGAGATACGGCTAGCGGGAGGAACGAGCAGTACTTC

v_call: TRBV20-1
j_call: TRBJ2-7
clone_size: once
d_call: TRBD2
cdr3_length: 17
cdr3_aa: CSASQGGLAGGSDEQYF
cdr3_nt: TGCAGTGCTAGCCAAGGGGGCCTAGCGGGAGGGTCCGACGAGCAGTACTTC

v_call: TRBV20-1
j_call: TRBJ2-6
clone_size: -
d_call: -
cdr3_length: 13
cdr3_aa: CSARGLRDELEAF
cdr3_nt: TGCAGTGCTAGAGGACTTCGGGACGAACTCGAAGCTTTC

v_call: TRBV7-2
j_call: TRBJ2-7
clone_size: -
d_call: -
cdr3_length: 12
cdr3_aa: CASRLDSYEQYF
cdr3_nt: TGTGCCAGCAGGTTAGACTCCTACGAGCAGTACTTC

v_call: TRBV5-8
j_call: TRBJ2-5
clone_size: many
d_call: TRBD2
cdr3_length: 16
cdr3_aa: CASSLMTSGKQETQYF
cdr3_nt: TGTGCCAGCAGCTTGATGACTAGCGGAAAACAAGAGACCCAGTACTTC

v_call: TRBV5-1
j_call: TRBJ1-2
clone_size: -
d_call: -
cdr3_length: 14
cdr3_aa: CASSLPGAPHGYTF
cdr3_nt: TGCGCCAGCAGCTTGCCCGGAGCGCCCCATGGCTACACCTTC

v_call: TRBV12-3/TRBV12-4
j_call: TRBJ2-7
clone_size: few
d_call: TRBD1
cdr3_length: 16
cdr3_aa: CVSSFFGGTGEDEQYF
cdr3_nt: TGTGTCAGCAGTTTTTTTGGCGGGACAGGGGAGGACGAGCAGTACTTC

v_call: TRBV7-8
j_call: TRBJ2-1
clone_size: -
d_call: TRBD2
cdr3_length: 19
cdr3_aa: CASSFSTSGRTSSYNEQFF
cdr3_nt: TGTGCCAGCAGCTTTAGTACTAGCGGGAGGACCAGCTCCTACAATGAGCAGTTCTTC

v_call: TRBV5-1
j_call: TRBJ1-1
clone_size: many
d_call: TRBD1
cdr3_length: 15
cdr3_aa: CASSFRGQENTEAFF
cdr3_nt: TGCGCCAGCAGCTTTAGAGGACAGGAGAACACTGAAGCTTTCTTT

v_call: TRBV12-3/TRBV12-4
j_call: TRBJ2-6
clone_size: many
d_call: TRBD1
cdr3_length: 18
cdr3_aa: CASSKRTGGRTGANVLTF
cdr3_nt: TGTGCCAGCAGTAAAAGGACAGGGGGAAGGACTGGGGCCAACGTCCTGACTTTC

v_call: TRBV20-1
j_call: TRBJ2-2
clone_size: once
d_call: TRBD1
cdr3_length: 12
cdr3_aa: CSALRDSGELFF
cdr3_nt: TGCAGTGCCCTAAGGGACAGCGGGGAGCTGTTTTTT

v_call: TRBV7-8
j_call: TRBJ1-2
clone_size: -
d_call: TRBD1
cdr3_length: 16
cdr3_aa: CASSLVGDRAGYGYTF
cdr3_nt: TGTGCCAGCAGCTTAGTAGGGGACAGGGCGGGGTATGGCTACACCTTC

v_call: TRBV5-1
j_call: TRBJ1-1
clone_size: many
d_call: TRBD1
cdr3_length: 16
cdr3_aa: CASSLTGQGGNTEAFF
cdr3_nt: TGCGCCAGCAGCTTAACGGGACAGGGTGGCAACACTGAAGCTTTCTTT

v_call: TRBV25-1
j_call: TRBJ2-5
clone_size: many
d_call: -
cdr3_length: 15
cdr3_aa: CASSEPGGRSETQYF
cdr3_nt: TGTGCCAGCAGTGAACCTGGGGGTAGGAGCGAGACCCAGTACTTC

v_call: TRBV20-1
j_call: TRBJ1-1
clone_size: -
d_call: -
cdr3_length: 14
cdr3_aa: CSAPLAGGGGRTFF
cdr3_nt: TGCAGTGCCCCACTAGCGGGAGGGGGTGGTCGAACCTTCTTT

v_call: TRBV15
j_call: TRBJ2-6
clone_size: many
d_call: -
cdr3_length: 17
cdr3_aa: CATSTWPRGSGANVLTF
cdr3_nt: TGTGCCACCAGCACTTGGCCCCGGGGCTCTGGGGCCAACGTCCTGACTTTC

v_call: TRBV2
j_call: TRBJ2-5
clone_size: many
d_call: -
cdr3_length: 11
cdr3_aa: CASTTQETQYF
cdr3_nt: TGTGCCAGCACTACTCAAGAGACCCAGTACTTC

v_call: TRBV24-1
j_call: TRBJ2-3
clone_size: many
d_call: TRBD2
cdr3_length: 16
cdr3_aa: CATSDSLAGVTDTQYF
cdr3_nt: TGTGCCACCAGTGATAGCCTAGCGGGAGTAACAGATACGCAGTATTTT

v_call: TRBV7-6
j_call: TRBJ2-1
clone_size: -
d_call: TRBD1
cdr3_length: 13
cdr3_aa: CASRRTGGDEQFF
cdr3_nt: TGTGCCAGCCGCCGGACAGGGGGCGATGAGCAGTTCTTC

v_call: TRBV4-1
j_call: TRBJ2-2
clone_size: -
d_call: -
cdr3_length: 13
cdr3_aa: CASSQDRRGELFF
cdr3_nt: TGCGCCAGCAGCCAAGATCGCCGCGGGGAGCTGTTTTTT

v_call: TRBV29-1
j_call: TRBJ2-6
clone_size: -
d_call: -
cdr3_length: 15
cdr3_aa: CSVELQDTGANVLTF
cdr3_nt: TGCAGCGTTGAGCTTCAGGATACTGGGGCCAACGTCCTGACTTTC

v_call: TRBV13
j_call: TRBJ1-1
clone_size: few
d_call: TRBD1
cdr3_length: 16
cdr3_aa: CASRKFTGGRNTEAFF
cdr3_nt: TGTGCCAGCAGAAAATTTACAGGGGGGCGGAACACTGAAGCTTTCTTT

v_call: TRBV30
j_call: TRBJ1-2
clone_size: -
d_call: -
cdr3_length: 12
cdr3_aa: CACSGSTRGYTF
cdr3_nt: TGTGCCTGTTCAGGGTCGACCCGTGGCTACACCTTC

v_call: TRBV4-1
j_call: TRBJ2-7
clone_size: many
d_call: -
cdr3_length: 15
cdr3_aa: CASSQVGGPTYEQYF
cdr3_nt: TGCGCCAGCAGCCAAGTAGGAGGACCCACCTACGAGCAGTACTTC

v_call: TRBV20-1
j_call: TRBJ2-1
clone_size: -
d_call: TRBD2
cdr3_length: 19
cdr3_aa: CSASGLAGSGLALNNEQFF
cdr3_nt: TGCAGTGCTTCTGGACTAGCGGGATCTGGACTCGCCCTCAACAATGAGCAGTTCTTC

v_call: TRBV15
j_call: TRBJ2-2
clone_size: -
d_call: TRBD1
cdr3_length: 14
cdr3_aa: CAASRTGDTGELFF
cdr3_nt: TGTGCCGCCAGCCGGACAGGGGACACCGGGGAGCTGTTTTTT

v_call: TRBV20-1
j_call: TRBJ2-3
clone_size: few
d_call: -
cdr3_length: 16
cdr3_aa: CSAAPDSGSSTDTQYF
cdr3_nt: TGCAGTGCTGCCCCCGATAGCGGCTCGAGCACAGATACGCAGTATTTT

v_call: TRBV20-1
j_call: TRBJ1-6
clone_size: many
d_call: -
cdr3_length: 14
cdr3_aa: CSAKLGGTGSPLHF
cdr3_nt: TGCAGTGCTAAACTGGGGGGGACTGGTTCACCCCTCCACTTT

v_call: TRBV12-5
j_call: TRBJ2-5
clone_size: many
d_call: -
cdr3_length: 14
cdr3_aa: CASGPTGIQETQYF
cdr3_nt: TGTGCTAGTGGGCCTACAGGGATCCAAGAGACCCAGTACTTC

v_call: TRBV19
j_call: TRBJ1-2
clone_size: -
d_call: TRBD1
cdr3_length: 15
cdr3_aa: CASSVRQGYSHGYTF
cdr3_nt: TGTGCCAGTAGTGTTCGACAGGGTTATTCGCATGGCTACACCTTC

v_call: TRBV12-3/TRBV12-4
j_call: TRBJ2-6
clone_size: many
d_call: -
cdr3_length: 16
cdr3_aa: CASSFHSGTGANVLTF
cdr3_nt: TGTGCCAGCAGTTTCCACTCCGGGACCGGGGCCAACGTCCTGACTTTC

v_call: TRBV25-1
j_call: TRBJ1-2
clone_size: many
d_call: -
cdr3_length: 13
cdr3_aa: CASSEVGGYGYTF
cdr3_nt: TGTGCCAGCAGCGAGGTCGGTGGCTATGGCTACACCTTC

v_call: TRBV9
j_call: TRBJ2-7
clone_size: many
d_call: TRBD2
cdr3_length: 16
cdr3_aa: CASSPGASGASYEQYF
cdr3_nt: TGTGCCAGCAGCCCCGGGGCTAGCGGGGCCTCCTACGAGCAGTACTTC